The 13 T cell receptor beta chains reported below all come from one sample, sequenced in a study of cytomegalovirus exposure and HLA in healthy donors. Clones were read by immunoSEQ multiplex PCR, and TCRdb kept only the in-frame ones, dropping some. There are some 210,000 clones in the sample; about nine tenths occur only once, and 1.5% to 2.5% lies in the top ten. The sample comprised PBMCs. These receptors were collected from a young woman in good health and CMV-seropositive.

V usage is TRBV7-2 and J usage is TRBJ2-4, with D uncertain. CDR1 and CDR2 from the germline V gene are SGHTA and FQGNSA. The germline V and J ends were trimmed by 1 base and 6 bases, with 10 bases remaining between them. CDR3 length equals 14 residues. In DNA form, the CDR3 reads TGTGCCAGCAGCTTAGTTAGATCCCGAAACATTCAGTACTTC. Translated: CASSLVRSRNIQYF.

This clone was seen a few times. The chain uses TRBV4-2 and TRBJ2-7; maybe TRBD2 (6 bases). CDR3 length equals 15 residues. Trimming stripped 2 bases from V and 2 bases from J, with 13 bases between. CDR1 LGHNA and CDR2 YNFKEQ come from the germline V gene. This CDR3 reads CASSQSSSDTYEQYF. In DNA, the CDR3 is TGTGCCAGCAGCCAAAGTTCTAGCGACACCTACGAGCAGTACTTC.

The V call is TRBV2, the J call TRBJ2-7; D might be TRBD1 (5 bases). The CDR3 consists of 12 residues. V was shortened by 6 bases and J by 5 bases, with 11 bases between the two germline ends. Germline loops: CDR1 SNHLY, CDR2 FYNNEI. CDR3 sequence: CASRKTVHEQYF. The CDR3 DNA reads as TGTGCCAGCAGAAAGACAGTCCACGAGCAGTACTTC.

This clone was recorded a few times. This chain uses TRBV25-1 with TRBJ2-7; 8 bases match TRBD1. The CDR3 has 16 residues. Germline CDR1 and CDR2: MGHDK and SYGVNS. The V gene end was trimmed by 6 bases and the J gene end by 5 bases; junction bases not matched to a gene: 15. The CDR3 spells CASSSPPGGASDEQYF. The CDR3, as DNA: TGTGCCAGCAGCTCACCCCCAGGGGGCGCCTCGGACGAGCAGTACTTC.

This chain joins TRBV5-6 and TRBJ1-5, with TRBD1 matching 10 bases. The V segment lost 3 bases and the J segment 4 bases; nucleotides outside the gene matches: 7. This CDR3 comprises 16 residues. The germline gives CDR1 SGHDT, CDR2 YYEEEE. DNA for the CDR3: TGTGCCAGCAGCTCAAGGACAGGGGGTAGGAATCAGCCCCAGCATTTT. Its protein is CASSSRTGGRNQPQHF. Full variable domain (missing parts from reference TRBV5-6 and TRBJ1-5): DAGVTQSPTHLIKTRGQQVTLRCSPKSGHDTVSWYQQALGQGPQFIFQYYEEEERQRGNFPDRFSGHQFPNYSSELNVNALLLGDSALYLCASSSRTGGRNQPQHFGDGTRLSIL.

This clone was observed once. The chain combines TRBV29-1 with TRBJ2-2; no definite D call. This CDR3 comprises 15 residues. The V and J ends lost 2 bases and 0 bases respectively, with 10 bases between them. Looked up from germline, CDR1 is SQVTM and CDR2 is ANQGSEA. Here the CDR3 reads CSVEPADSNTGELFF. The CDR3 region has the DNA TGCAGCGTTGAACCGGCAGACTCGAACACCGGGGAGCTGTTTTTT.

The chain is built from TRBV13 and TRBJ1-2; no clear D. Germline-derived CDR1 and CDR2 are PRHDT and FYEKMQ (reference sequence). The CDR3 is 12 amino acids. V was trimmed by 0 bases and J by 6 bases, leaving 5 bases between them. CDR3 protein: CASSLGRNGYTF. CDR3 sequence (DNA): TGTGCCAGCAGCTTAGGGAGAAATGGCTACACCTTC. Complete variable domain (other parts from reference TRBV13 and TRBJ1-2): AAGVIQSPRHLIKEKRETATLKCYPIPRHDTVYWYQQGPGQDPQFLISFYEKMQSDKGSIPDRFSAQQFSDYHSELNMSSLELGDSALYFCASSLGRNGYTFGSGTRLTVV.

The chain is built from TRBV7-6 and TRBJ2-7; D unclear. The CDR3 totals 14 residues. Germline V CDR1 and CDR2: SGHVS, FNYEAQ. V gave up 4 bases and J gave up 5 bases, with 15 bases separating them. For the CDR3, the DNA is TGTGCCAGCAGCTCACCCTACGGGTCTAACGAGCAGTACTTC. Protein: CASSSPYGSNEQYF.

The chain employs TRBV5-1 and TRBJ2-1; maybe TRBD1 (5 bases). This CDR3 has 14 residues. From germline, CDR1 is SGHRS and CDR2 YFSETQ. V shed 0 bases and J shed 6 bases, with 10 bases lying between them. CDR3 in amino acids: CASSLGGPGNEQFF. The CDR3 DNA is TGCGCCAGCAGCTTGGGGGGCCCAGGCAATGAGCAGTTCTTC.

The chain employs TRBV28 and TRBJ1-2; tentatively, D is TRBD1 (6 bases). CDR1 and CDR2 from the germline V gene are MDHEN and SYDVKM. The CDR3 consists of 12 residues. Trimming took off 6 bases at V and 7 bases at J, with 12 bases between the two ends. CDR3 protein: CASSRGAIGYTF. In nucleotides, the CDR3 is TGTGCCAGCAGCCGGGGGGCAATTGGCTACACCTTC.

The gene calls are TRBV14 and TRBJ1-5; D unclear. The CDR3 has 15 residues. Between the trimmed V and J ends, which lost 1 base and 3 bases, there was a span of 10 bases. CDR1 is SGHDN, CDR2 FVKESK, per germline. CDR3 coding DNA: TGTGCCAGCAGCCAAGGAGGCACCACCAATCAGCCCCAGCATTTT. It specifies CASSQGGTTNQPQHF.

The chain is built from TRBV6-5 and TRBJ2-7; TRBD2 aligns across 12 bases. The V segment lost 0 bases and the J segment 3 bases; nucleotides outside the gene matches: 3. The CDR3 length is 16 residues. Germline V lookup: CDR1 MNHEY, CDR2 SVGAGI. The CDR3 bases are TGTGCCAGCAGTTACTCCGCTAGCGGGAGGGGCTACGAGCAGTACTTC. As protein: CASSYSASGRGYEQYF.

The gene calls are TRBV28 and TRBJ2-7; a weak D match, TRBD1 (7 bases). Germline V gene data show CDR1 as MDHEN and CDR2 as SYDVKM. Between the trimmed V and J ends, which lost 0 bases and 2 bases, there was a span of 11 bases. The CDR3 contains 15 residues. The chain's CDR3 is CASSLWAGGTYEQYF. The CDR3 nucleotides read TGTGCCAGCAGTTTATGGGCAGGGGGGACCTACGAGCAGTACTTC.